The 2 T cell receptor beta chains presented below share a single source sample, sequenced in a study of T cell responses to AZD1222 COVID-19 vaccine. Repertoires were generated with immunoSEQ multiplex PCR, while TCRdb's copy carries only in-frame clones and drops some. The sample contains 150,000 or so clones, over 85% of which appear only once. Sample: peripheral blood, taken on day 0 of AZD1222 vaccination. All receptors come from an adult in good health.

CDR3 nucleotide sequence: TGTGCCAGCAGCTTAGGAGTGGATGGGCAGTTCTTC. Its translation is CASSLGVDGQFF. The V gene is TRBV7-9, the J gene TRBJ2-1; D remains unclear. The CDR3 spans 12 residues. Germline lookup yields CDR1 SEHNR and CDR2 FQNEAQ (reference sequence). The V and J ends lost 1 base and 12 bases respectively, with 10 bases between them. Together with reference TRBV7-9 and TRBJ2-1, the CDR3 gives the full variable domain: DTGVSQNPRHKITKRGQNVTFRCDPISEHNRLYWYRQTLGQGPEFLTYFQNEAQLEKSRLLSDRFSAERPKGSFSTLEIQRTEQGDSAMYLCASSLGVDGQFFGPGTRLTVL.

The CDR3 nucleotides read TGTGCCTGGAGTCCAACGACAGGCCGTAATCAGCCCCAGCATTTT. It yields the protein CAWSPTTGRNQPQHF. The genes are TRBV30 and TRBJ1-5; perhaps TRBD1 as D (6 bases). V lost 2 bases and J lost 4, with 15 bases in between. Germline CDR1 and CDR2: GTSNPN and SVGIG (reference sequence). The CDR3 runs 15 residues.